This T cell receptor beta chain comes out of a study of cytomegalovirus exposure and HLA in healthy donors. This CDR3 is built from 15 residues. Germline trimming cut 0 bases from V and 2 bases from J; bases unmatched to any gene: 4. CDR1 is SGDLS, CDR2 YYNGEE, per germline. PCR was performed using 60 Vbeta and 13 Jbeta primers. TCRdb's copy holds only in-frame clones and misses some; the assay was immunoSEQ multiplex PCR. The profile covers approximately 190,000 clones, with roughly 84% appearing a single time and about 2.4% taken by the ten largest. The sample consisted of PBMCs. The clonotype originates from a woman in her forties or fifties in good health and CMV-seropositive. The J gene is TRBJ1-2, the V gene TRBV9; 7 bases match TRBD1. CDR3 in amino acids: CASSVEGQPNYGYTF. CDR3 DNA sequence: TGTGCCAGCAGCGTAGAGGGACAGCCAAACTATGGCTACACCTTC.